This T cell receptor (beta chain) was captured in a study of CD8+ T cells in alopecia areata. Study context: Treatment of the treated patients consisted of oral tofacitinib, 5 to 10 mg twice daily.

Study-level results: Scalp clonality and expanded CD8+ clones among the top 100 fell significantly with tofacitinib. Under tofacitinib, numerous expanded lesional clonotypes remained detectable in scalp and blood.

This CDR3 is 16 amino acids long. Germline CDR1 is SGHTA and CDR2 is FQGNSA. V shed 4 bases, J shed 11 bases, and the junction held 9 bases outside the gene matches. The sample's treatment: oral pan-JAK inhibitor, 5-10 mg twice daily. Obtained from alopecia areata patients were lesional scalp punch biopsies along with peripheral blood. RNA extraction and reverse transcription yielded cDNA as sequencing template. Measured with immunoSEQ multiplex PCR; TCRdb has only the in-frame clones, and not every one. The sample lists roughly 98,000 clones, 61% occurring once. About this clone itself: The antigen is not known.

The starting material was CD8+ T cells sorted from blood, obtained at week 4, from a patient treated with tofacitinib. This TCR was sampled from a human donor with alopecia areata. This sequence joins TRBV7-2 and TRBJ2-3, with 16 bases identical to TRBD2. The CDR3 DNA sequence: TGTGCCAGCAGCTCGGGACTAGCGGGGGGGCCTAAGGTGCAGTATTTT. Translating gives CASSSGLAGGPKVQYF. The full variable domain, completed using reference TRBV7-2 and TRBJ2-3, is GAGVSQSPSNKVTEKGKDVELRCDPISGHTALYWYRQSLGQGLEFLIYFQGNSAPDKSGLPSDRFSAERTGGSVSTLTIQRTQQEDSAVYLCASSSGLAGGPKVQYFGPGTRLTVL.